A single sample gave rise to the 18 T cell receptor beta chains below, sequenced in a study of blood T cells in healthy people across ages. Alongside a J-beta primer mix, a sample-barcoded 5' primer served in a second PCR lasting about 7 to 11 cycles. TCRdb fed the 5' RACE reads into MiXCR, producing one record per CDR3 protein. The sample has hundreds of thousands of distinct CDR3 sequences, about 59% seen once; the top ten hold about 30%. Sequencing input: blood. These receptors came from a young man in good health.

V and J are TRBV6-1 and TRBJ1-5; 9 nucleotides match TRBD1. The CDR3 runs to 15 residues. Germline trimming cut 6 bases from V and 5 bases from J; bases unmatched to any gene: 8. Germline-derived CDR1 and CDR2 are MNHNS and SASEGT. The CDR3 DNA is TGTGCCAGCAGGGGGGACAGGGTAGGAGATCAGCCCCAGCATTTT. Translating it yields CASRGDRVGDQPQHF.

CDR3 in DNA: TGTGCCAGCAGTTACGGGACAAACACAGATACGCAGTATTTT. Protein: CASSYGTNTDTQYF. The chain is built from TRBV6-2 or TRBV6-3 and TRBJ2-3; D might be TRBD1 (6 bases). In germline, CDR1 is MNHEY, CDR2 SVGEGT. CDR3 length equals 14 residues. V lost 2 bases to trimming and J lost 2 bases, with 8 bases between them.

In regard to this clonotype: A much more abundant neighbour one base away suggests this may be a read error. The chain recombines TRBV18 with TRBJ2-1; D is uncertain. The germline V gene encodes CDR1 KGHSH and CDR2 LQKENI. The CDR3 covers 13 residues. CDR3 protein: CTSSPSGVDEQFF. DNA of the CDR3: TGTACCAGCTCACCGTCGGGTGTCGATGAGCAGTTCTTC.

This clonotype was detected only a few times. The gene calls are TRBV20-1 and TRBJ2-7; 8 nucleotides align to TRBD2. From germline, CDR1 is DFQATT and CDR2 SNEGSKA (reference sequence). The CDR3 runs to 16 residues. The ends lost 0 bases at V and 5 bases at J; junction bases unmatched: 12. DNA for the CDR3: TGCAGTGCTAGAGATCCCGCGGGGGGTACCTCGGACGAGCAGTACTTC. It is translated as CSARDPAGGTSDEQYF.

The gene calls are TRBV18 and TRBJ2-7, with D maybe TRBD2 (5 bases). This CDR3 contains 15 residues. The V end was cut by 4 bases, the J end by 2 bases, with 15 bases between. CDR1 is KGHSH and CDR2 is LQKENI in the germline V gene. The CDR3 sequence is CASSQNGPRAYEQYF. The CDR3 region has the DNA TGTGCCAGCTCACAAAACGGCCCGAGGGCCTACGAGCAGTACTTC.

The chain couples TRBV4-3 to TRBJ2-3; 7 nucleotides match TRBD1. The germline V gene has CDR1 LGHNA and CDR2 YSLEER. Unmatched junction bases numbered 4, after V lost 0 bases and J lost 1 base. The CDR3 sequence is 16 residues long. Written as DNA, the CDR3 is TGCGCCAGCAGCCAAGAAAGGGACAGTCGCACAGATACGCAGTATTTT. Translating it yields CASSQERDSRTDTQYF.

The sample holds a few counts of this clonotype. The rearrangement links TRBV11-2 to TRBJ1-2; D is perhaps TRBD1 (6 bases). This CDR3 has 14 amino acids. V lost 5 bases to trimming and J lost 4 bases, with 14 bases between them. CDR1 and CDR2 (germline): SGHAT, FQNNGV. The CDR3 sequence: CASSHPGEAYGYTF. The CDR3 DNA reads TGTGCCAGCAGCCACCCAGGGGAGGCCTATGGCTACACCTTC.

V is TRBV10-3 and J is TRBJ2-5; a weak D match, TRBD2 (5 bases). The CDR3 consists of 14 residues. Germline V gene lookup returns CDR1 ENHRY and CDR2 SYGVKD. V lost 2 bases and J 1 base, leaving 8 bases between the germline ends. The CDR3 spells CAISEGLIQETQYF. For the CDR3, the DNA is TGTGCCATCAGTGAGGGACTGATCCAAGAGACCCAGTACTTC.

At least ten counts were recorded for this clonotype. The chain has TRBV11-2 and TRBJ2-1; 9 positions agree with TRBD2. CDR1 and CDR2 (germline): SGHAT, FQNNGV. This CDR3 has 15 residues. Trimming at V came to 4 bases and at J to 4 bases, leaving 5 bases not matched to a gene. The CDR3 is CASSWLAGEYNEQFF. The CDR3 region has the DNA TGTGCCAGCAGCTGGTTAGCGGGGGAATACAATGAGCAGTTCTTC. Full variable domain (remainder filled in from reference TRBV11-2 and TRBJ2-1): EAGVAQSPRYKIIEKRQSVAFWCNPISGHATLYWYQQILGQGPKLLIQFQNNGVVDDSQLPKDRFSAERLKGVDSTLKIQPAKLEDSAVYLCASSWLAGEYNEQFFGPGTRLTVL.

The genes are TRBV6-5 and TRBJ2-2; the D is unclear. The V gene's germline CDR1 is MNHEY and CDR2 SVGAGI. V gave up 5 bases and J gave up 6 bases, with 10 bases separating them. CDR3 length: 13 amino acids. The CDR3 bases are TGTGCCAGCAGTGGAACCCTTCCCGGGGAGCTGTTTTTT. Amino acids: CASSGTLPGELFF.

This sequence joins TRBV7-2 and TRBJ2-1; possible D gene TRBD1, 6 bases. Germline V CDR1 and CDR2: SGHTA, FQGNSA. This CDR3 comprises 14 residues. The V end was cut by 5 bases, the J end by 3 bases, with 11 bases between. The CDR3 is CASSLRTDYNEQFF. Written as DNA, the CDR3 is TGTGCCAGCAGCCTAAGGACAGACTACAATGAGCAGTTCTTC.

The V and J genes are TRBV2 and TRBJ2-5; 8 bases map to TRBD1. The length of the CDR3 is 15 residues. Looked up from germline, CDR1 is SNHLY and CDR2 is FYNNEI. V trimming: 4 bases; J trimming: 2 bases; junction bases outside the gene matches: 6. The CDR3 coding sequence is TGTGCCAGCAGTGTACAGGGGGTCACACAAGAGACCCAGTACTTC. Translation: CASSVQGVTQETQYF.

The rearrangement links TRBV7-9 to TRBJ2-1, with TRBD1 identical over 8 bases. Germline V gene lookup returns CDR1 SEHNR and CDR2 FQNEAQ (reference sequence). Trimming cost V 4 bases and J 7 bases; bases outside gene matches: 12. There are 16 residues in the CDR3. The CDR3 DNA is TGTGCCAGCAGCTCACACTGGCAGGGGGCAACTAATGAGCAGTTCTTC. Amino acid sequence: CASSSHWQGATNEQFF. The full variable domain, in which reference TRBV7-9 and TRBJ2-1 provide the parts outside the CDR3, is DTGVSQNPRHKITKRGQNVTFRCDPISEHNRLYWYRQTLGQGPEFLTYFQNEAQLEKSRLLSDRFSAERPKGSFSTLEIQRTEQGDSAMYLCASSSHWQGATNEQFFGPGTRLTVL.

This clonotype was picked up a small number of times. The rearrangement joins TRBV7-9 to TRBJ2-6, with D perhaps given as TRBD1 or TRBD2 (7 bases each). The CDR3 loop spans 17 amino acids. Trimming cost V 5 bases and J 0 bases, with 14 bases left between them. From germline, CDR1 is SEHNR and CDR2 FQNEAQ (reference sequence). The CDR3 DNA sequence: TGTGCCAGCAGCCCCAGGGGGGGACTCTCTGGGGCCAACGTCCTGACTTTC. Translating it yields CASSPRGGLSGANVLTF.

The chain employs TRBV4-2 and TRBJ2-7; TRBD2 agrees at 8 bases. J was trimmed by 2 bases and V by 4 bases; bases with no gene match: 7. Germline V gives CDR1 LGHNA, CDR2 YNFKEQ. The CDR3 has 15 residues. The CDR3 region is CASSLLAGQPYEQYF. CDR3 in DNA: TGTGCCAGCAGCCTGTTAGCGGGGCAACCCTACGAGCAGTACTTC.

The V and J genes are TRBV7-9 and TRBJ1-6; perhaps TRBD1 as D (6 bases). Trimming took 4 bases from V and 9 from J, leaving 16 bases between them. This CDR3 has 15 residues. CDR1 is SEHNR and CDR2 is FQNEAQ in the germline V gene (reference sequence). Here the CDR3 DNA reads TGTGCCAGCAGCTCAGAACAGGGCCGTGGTTCACCCCTCCACTTT. Amino acid sequence: CASSSEQGRGSPLHF.

This clonotype was seen a single time. The genes are TRBV6-5 and TRBJ1-5; 8 positions match TRBD1. V lost 5 bases and J lost 4; bases outside the gene matches: 4. The length of the CDR3 is 14 residues. The germline CDR1 and CDR2 sequences are MNHEY and SVGAGI. The CDR3 loop reads CASSIRTGNQPQHF. The CDR3 DNA is TGTGCCAGCAGTATCAGGACAGGGAATCAGCCCCAGCATTTT.

This chain joins TRBV9 and TRBJ2-7; D possibly corresponds to TRBD1 (6 bases). The assigned J gene may be wrong: the sequence end matches TRBJ2-5 better. CDR1 SGDLS and CDR2 YYNGEE come from the germline V gene. The CDR3 extends over 15 amino acids. Here the CDR3 reads CASSPRGQGGETQYF. CDR3 nucleotides: TGTGCCAGCAGCCCCAGGGGTCAGGGCGGAGAGACCCAGTACTTC.